Listed here are 27 T cell receptor beta chains from one sample, sequenced in a study of cytomegalovirus exposure and HLA in healthy donors (dated 2017 in TCRdb). The library came from the immunoSEQ multiplex PCR assay. Held by TCRdb, this immuneACCESS table contains in-frame sequences only and omits some clones. Under half of the omission traces to an unresolved V gene where checked; the cause of the rest is unknown. The sample table holds more than 85,000 clones, of which over 85% were seen once. The ten biggest clones cover around 1.1% of the sample. Sequencing input: PBMCs. These receptors were taken from a woman in her twenties or thirties in good health and CMV-seropositive.

The chain carries TRBV27 and TRBJ2-3, with 7 bases aligning to TRBD2. V shed 6 bases, J shed 0 bases, and the junction held 9 bases outside the gene matches. CDR3 length: 16 residues. CDR1 is MNHEY and CDR2 is SMNVEV in the germline V gene (reference sequence). In DNA, the CDR3 is TGTGCCAGCAGACTATATCTAGCGGATAGCACAGATACGCAGTATTTT. This gives the protein CASRLYLADSTDTQYF.

This clone was recorded a few times. The chain uses TRBV30 and TRBJ1-1, with no clear D. The CDR3 covers 12 residues. V was clipped by 3 bases and J by 5 bases, with 10 bases between them. Germline-derived CDR1 and CDR2 are GTSNPN and SVGIG (reference sequence). CDR3 protein: CAWSFGRTEAFF. CDR3 nucleotides: TGTGCCTGGAGCTTCGGGAGAACTGAAGCTTTCTTT.

J is TRBJ2-7 and V is TRBV30; weak D call: TRBD1 (5 bases). Germline V gene sequence: CDR1 GTSNPN, CDR2 SVGIG (reference sequence). V dropped 4 bases and J dropped 2 bases, with 21 bases sitting between them. This CDR3 contains 16 residues. The CDR3 nucleotides read TGTGCCTGGACCCCCAAGCCTGGACATTTTACCTACGAGCAGTACTTC. Translated, it gives CAWTPKPGHFTYEQYF.

V and J are TRBV10-3 and TRBJ2-6, with 11 bases that match TRBD1. The V gene's germline CDR1 is ENHRY and CDR2 SYGVKD. The CDR3 has 21 amino acids. Unmatched junction bases numbered 11, after V lost 1 base and J lost 0 bases. The CDR3 is CAISELLGQGDPHSGANVLTF. The CDR3, as DNA: TGTGCCATCAGTGAGTTATTGGGACAGGGGGATCCTCACTCTGGGGCCAACGTCCTGACTTTC.

This chain links TRBV5-6 with TRBJ2-1, with 11 bases aligning to TRBD1. The CDR3 covers 17 residues. CDR1 and CDR2 from the germline V gene are SGHDT and YYEEEE. The V and J ends lost 0 bases and 9 bases, in that order; junction bases with no gene match: 11. CDR3 sequence (DNA): TGTGCCAGCAGCTTGGGACCCCTTGGGACAGGGGGAAGTGAGCAGTTCTTC. This translates into CASSLGPLGTGGSEQFF.

This clone was observed a handful of times. The rearrangement uses TRBV7-9 and TRBJ2-7; the D gene is possibly TRBD1 (5 bases). This CDR3 is 15 amino acids long. The V gene's germline CDR1 is SEHNR and CDR2 FQNEAQ (reference sequence). Deletions cut 5 bases from V and 0 bases from J, with 14 bases between. The DNA for the CDR3 is TGTGCCAGCAGCCCGACAGTGCCAAACTCCTACGAGCAGTACTTC. It specifies CASSPTVPNSYEQYF.

V gene TRBV18 combines with J gene TRBJ2-7, with D maybe TRBD1 (5 bases). V was cut by 5 bases and J by 6 bases, with 20 bases left in between. The CDR3 spans 15 residues. The V gene's germline CDR1 is KGHSH and CDR2 LQKENI. The CDR3 nucleotides read TGTGCCAGCTCAGCGAAAGCCATGGGGCCGGGCGAGCAGTACTTC. This encodes CASSAKAMGPGEQYF.

J is TRBJ2-5 and V is TRBV7-9, with 10 bases aligning to TRBD2. The length of the CDR3 is 15 residues. Trimming removed 1 base from V and 4 bases from J; junction bases left unmatched: 3. From germline, CDR1 is SEHNR and CDR2 FQNEAQ (reference sequence). This CDR3 is CASSLGTSGGETQYF. Written as DNA, the CDR3 is TGTGCCAGCAGCTTAGGGACTAGCGGCGGAGAGACCCAGTACTTC.

The chain combines TRBV4-1 with TRBJ2-7; D gene ambiguous. The V gene lost 1 base and the J gene lost 0 bases, with 7 bases spanning the gap. The CDR3 is made up of 14 amino acids. Germline CDR1 MGHRA, CDR2 YSYEKL. The CDR3 here is CASSQGLSSYEQYF. The CDR3 bases are TGCGCCAGCAGCCAAGGGCTCAGCTCCTACGAGCAGTACTTC.

This chain connects TRBV5-1 to TRBJ2-7; 10 bases match TRBD2. The CDR3 loop spans 17 amino acids. Germline loops: CDR1 SGHRS, CDR2 YFSETQ. The V gene end was trimmed by 4 bases and the J gene end by 1 base; junction bases not matched to a gene: 11. The CDR3 region has the DNA TGCGCCAGCAGCCCACGACTAGCAGCGGGAGGGTCCTACGAGCAGTACTTC. This sequence encodes CASSPRLAAGGSYEQYF.

The gene calls are TRBV6-1 and TRBJ2-7, with D perhaps matching TRBD2 (5 bases). The CDR3 loop spans 13 amino acids. Trimming left V 6 bases short and J 3 bases short, with 12 bases between. The germline gives CDR1 MNHNS, CDR2 SASEGT. The CDR3, as DNA: TGTGCCAGCAGAGGTCGGGAACTCTACGAGCAGTACTTC. Translation: CASRGRELYEQYF.

The chain couples TRBV19 to TRBJ2-1; 10 positions agree with TRBD2. This CDR3 is built from 15 residues. CDR1 is LNHDA, CDR2 SQIVND, per germline (reference sequence). V was pared by 6 bases and J by 2 bases, with 4 bases of the junction left unmatched. The DNA of the CDR3 is TGTGCCAGTAGCCAAGGACTAGCGGCCTACAATGAGCAGTTCTTC. The encoded protein is CASSQGLAAYNEQFF.

V is TRBV6-6 and J is TRBJ1-1, with 9 bases fitting TRBD1. The germline V gene encodes CDR1 MNHNY and CDR2 SVGAGI (reference sequence). Germline trimming cut 5 bases from V and 7 bases from J; bases unmatched to any gene: 8. This CDR3 comprises 14 residues. The CDR3 reads CASSPLTGGDEAFF. The CDR3 DNA follows: TGTGCCAGCAGTCCATTGACAGGGGGGGATGAAGCTTTCTTT.

V and J are TRBV30 and TRBJ2-1; TRBD2 agrees at 9 bases. The trim removed 0 bases at V and 5 bases at J, leaving 8 bases unmatched. The CDR3 totals 16 residues. CDR1 GTSNPN and CDR2 SVGIG come from the germline V gene (reference sequence). This CDR3 reads CAWSVPRLAANNEQFF. Written as DNA, the CDR3 is TGTGCCTGGAGTGTACCCAGACTAGCGGCAAACAATGAGCAGTTCTTC. The full variable domain, with the rest looked up from reference TRBV30 and TRBJ2-1, is SQTIHQWPATLVQPVGSPLSLECTVEGTSNPNLYWYRQAAGRGLQLLFYSVGIGQISSEVPQNLSASRPQDRQFILSSKKLLLSDSGFYLCAWSVPRLAANNEQFFGPGTRLTVL.

The V gene is TRBV6-5, the J gene TRBJ1-4, with no clear D. With 6 bases removed from V and 2 bases from J, the gap between germline ends came to 13 bases. Germline values: CDR1 MNHEY, CDR2 SVGAGI. The CDR3 contains 15 residues. The CDR3 DNA sequence: TGTGCCAGCAGCAACACCCCGCCGACTAATGAAAAACTGTTTTTT. The encoded protein is CASSNTPPTNEKLFF.

The chain uses TRBV27 and TRBJ1-5; perhaps TRBD1 as D (6 bases). V gave up 0 bases and J gave up 7 bases, with 13 bases separating them. The CDR3 sequence is 15 residues long. Per the germline V gene, CDR1 is MNHEY and CDR2 is SMNVEV (reference sequence). The CDR3 nucleotides read TGTGCCAGCAGTTTATCGTTAGGTGGGGGCCAGCCCCAGCATTTT. Encoded protein: CASSLSLGGGQPQHF.

The rearrangement joins TRBV7-8 to TRBJ1-5; D remains ambiguous. The CDR3 runs 14 residues. Germline values: CDR1 SGHVS, CDR2 FQNEAQ. V lost 0 bases to trimming and J lost 3 bases, with 6 bases between them. CDR3 coding DNA: TGTGCCAGCAGCTTAGCGACAACCAATCAGCCCCAGCATTTT. This translates into CASSLATTNQPQHF.

This clone was detected once. V gene TRBV7-6 combines with J gene TRBJ2-7, with D possibly TRBD1 on 5 matching bases. With 2 bases removed from V and 5 bases from J, the gap between germline ends came to 13 bases. The germline gives CDR1 SGHVS, CDR2 FNYEAQ. This CDR3 is 14 amino acids long. The CDR3, as DNA: TGTGCCAGCAGCTTATCGGTCCAGGGCAACGAGCAGTACTTC. Protein: CASSLSVQGNEQYF.

This chain connects TRBV19 to TRBJ1-1, with D hard to call. Between the trimmed V and J ends, which lost 5 bases and 1 base, there was a span of 14 bases. The CDR3 covers 15 residues. The germline V gene has CDR1 LNHDA and CDR2 SQIVND (reference sequence). The DNA for the CDR3 is TGTGCCAGTAGTGGAAGGAGACGGGAGAACACTGAAGCTTTCTTT. Amino acids: CASSGRRRENTEAFF.

The V call is TRBV27, the J call TRBJ1-2, with TRBD1 as a possible D gene (6 bases). CDR1 and CDR2 from the germline V gene are MNHEY and SMNVEV (reference sequence). Trimming cost V 6 bases and J 5 bases, with 19 bases left between them. This CDR3 is built from 15 residues. The CDR3 reads CASSPGGREVYGYTF. CDR3 bases: TGTGCCAGCAGCCCCGGGGGGCGTGAGGTTTATGGCTACACCTTC.

This chain uses TRBV10-3 with TRBJ1-1, with TRBD1 identical over 8 bases. The germline V gene encodes CDR1 ENHRY and CDR2 SYGVKD. V shed 10 bases, J shed 1 base, and the junction held 14 bases outside the gene matches. The CDR3 totals 16 residues. The CDR3 nucleotides are TGTGCCAGCAAGGTCACAGGGGGAGCCGCGAACACTGAAGCTTTCTTT. As protein: CASKVTGGAANTEAFF.

The genes are TRBV4-3 and TRBJ2-2; 7 bases are shared with TRBD2. V shed 1 base and J 5 bases; nucleotides not matched to a gene: 4. Germline loops: CDR1 LGHNA, CDR2 YSLEER. The CDR3 length is 15 residues. CDR3 sequence reads: CASSQVSGGTGELFF. The CDR3 DNA follows: TGCGCCAGCAGCCAAGTCTCGGGAGGTACCGGGGAGCTGTTTTTT.

The chain carries TRBV12-2 and TRBJ2-1; the D call TRBD2 from the table was never checked on the DNA. TRBV12-2 is marked as a pseudogene. The CDR3 extends over 15 amino acids. Here the CDR3 reads CASRLLAGAGNEQFF. The DNA for the CDR3 is TGTGCAAGTCGGCTATTAGCGGGAGCGGGGAATGAGCAGTTCTTC.

This rearrangement joins TRBV2 to TRBJ2-3; a possible D gene is TRBD1 (5 bases). There are 16 residues in the CDR3. V lost 6 bases, J lost 2 bases, and 18 bases lay in between. Germline-derived CDR1 and CDR2 are SNHLY and FYNNEI. The CDR3 bases are TGTGCCAGCAGCGCACGACAGCTAGGCACCACAGATACGCAGTATTTT. Its translation: CASSARQLGTTDTQYF.

The CDR3 spells CASSSDGLAGDTGELFF. The CDR3 DNA follows: TGTGCCAGCAGCTCCGATGGACTAGCGGGAGATACCGGGGAGCTGTTTTTT. The V call is TRBV7-8, the J call TRBJ2-2, with TRBD2 identical over 13 bases. Germline V gene data show CDR1 as SGHVS and CDR2 as FQNEAQ. The CDR3 has 17 amino acids. Unmatched junction bases numbered 7, after V lost 4 bases and J lost 5 bases.

This clone came up once. This chain links TRBV5-6 with TRBJ1-3, with D hard to call. This CDR3 contains 16 residues. Germline CDR1 is SGHDT and CDR2 is YYEEEE. V dropped 3 bases and J dropped 2 bases, with 15 bases sitting between them. For the CDR3, the DNA is TGTGCCAGCAGCTCCCCCAGGCGGGCGACTGGAAACACCATATATTTT. Translation: CASSSPRRATGNTIYF.

V is TRBV25-1 and J is TRBJ2-5, with 8 positions matching TRBD2. CDR3 length equals 13 residues. Germline-derived CDR1 and CDR2 are MGHDK and SYGVNS. V was pared by 7 bases and J by 5 bases, with 6 bases of the junction left unmatched. CDR3 DNA: TGTGCCAGCAAGCTAGCGGGTATTGAGACCCAGTACTTC. As protein: CASKLAGIETQYF.